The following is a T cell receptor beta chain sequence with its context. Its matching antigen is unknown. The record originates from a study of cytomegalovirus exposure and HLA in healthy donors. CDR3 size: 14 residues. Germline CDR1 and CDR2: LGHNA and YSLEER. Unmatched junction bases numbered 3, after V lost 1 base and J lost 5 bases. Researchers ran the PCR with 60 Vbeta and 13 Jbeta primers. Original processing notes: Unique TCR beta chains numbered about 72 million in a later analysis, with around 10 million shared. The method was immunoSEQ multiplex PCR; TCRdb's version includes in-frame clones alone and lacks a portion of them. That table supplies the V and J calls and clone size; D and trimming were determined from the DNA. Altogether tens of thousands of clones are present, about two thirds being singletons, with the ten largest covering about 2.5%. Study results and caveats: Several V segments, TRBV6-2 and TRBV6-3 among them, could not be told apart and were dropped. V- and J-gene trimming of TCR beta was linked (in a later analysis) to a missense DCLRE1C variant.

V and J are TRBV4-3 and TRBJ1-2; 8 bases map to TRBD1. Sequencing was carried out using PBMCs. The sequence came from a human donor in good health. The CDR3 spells CASSQGQGYYGYTF. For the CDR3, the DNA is TGCGCCAGCAGCCAAGGACAGGGGTATTATGGCTACACCTTC.